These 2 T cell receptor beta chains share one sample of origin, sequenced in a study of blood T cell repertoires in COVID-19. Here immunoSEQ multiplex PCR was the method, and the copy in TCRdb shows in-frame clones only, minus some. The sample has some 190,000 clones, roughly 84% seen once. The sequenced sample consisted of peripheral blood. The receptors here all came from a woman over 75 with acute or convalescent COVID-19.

The CDR3 DNA reads TGTGCCAGCAGCGTAGGAGTCCCGGGACAGGGAGGTCACACCGGGGAGCTGTTTTTT. Protein sequence: CASSVGVPGQGGHTGELFF. The V and J genes are TRBV9 and TRBJ2-2; 9 bases are a match to TRBD1. The CDR3 has 19 residues. V shed 0 bases and J 3 bases; nucleotides not matched to a gene: 12. Germline lookup yields CDR1 SGDLS and CDR2 YYNGEE.

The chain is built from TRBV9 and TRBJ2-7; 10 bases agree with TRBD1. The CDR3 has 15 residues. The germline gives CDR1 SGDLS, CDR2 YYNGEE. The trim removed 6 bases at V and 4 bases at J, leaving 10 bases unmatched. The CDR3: CASTPTGGAYYEQYF. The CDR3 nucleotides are TGTGCCAGCACCCCGACAGGGGGCGCTTATTACGAGCAGTACTTC.